This T cell receptor (beta chain) was captured by sequencing in a study of blood T cell repertoires in COVID-19. V lost 2 bases, J lost 7 bases, and 11 bases stayed unmatched. The CDR3 spans 16 residues. Germline-derived CDR1 and CDR2 are MGHDK and SYGVNS. Using immunoSEQ multiplex PCR, the repertoire was profiled, and TCRdb retains in-frame clones only, with some absent. The data show roughly 260,000 clones, under 90% seen once. This clone was observed many times. The rearrangement joins TRBV25-1 to TRBJ2-1; 7 bases map to TRBD2. Sequencing used peripheral blood. The clonotype originates from a woman between 18 and 30 years old with acute or convalescent COVID-19. The CDR3 sequence is CASSEDLAGDSNEQFF. The CDR3 coding sequence is TGTGCCAGCAGTGAAGATCTTGCGGGAGATAGTAATGAGCAGTTCTTC.